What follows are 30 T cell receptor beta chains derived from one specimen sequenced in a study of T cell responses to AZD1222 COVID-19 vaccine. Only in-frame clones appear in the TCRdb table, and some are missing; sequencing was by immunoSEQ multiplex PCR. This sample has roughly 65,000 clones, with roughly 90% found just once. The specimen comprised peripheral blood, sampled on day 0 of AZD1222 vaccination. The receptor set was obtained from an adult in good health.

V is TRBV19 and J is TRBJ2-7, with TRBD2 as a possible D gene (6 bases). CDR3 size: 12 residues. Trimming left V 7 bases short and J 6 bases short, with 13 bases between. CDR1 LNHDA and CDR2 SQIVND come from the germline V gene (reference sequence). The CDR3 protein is CASTAGGSEQYF. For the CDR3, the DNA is TGTGCCAGTACCGCTGGGGGGTCCGAGCAGTACTTC.

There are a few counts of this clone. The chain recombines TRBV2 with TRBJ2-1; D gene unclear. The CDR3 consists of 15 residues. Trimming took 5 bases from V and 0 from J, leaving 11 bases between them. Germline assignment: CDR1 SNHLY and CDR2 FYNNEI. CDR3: CASSSPGSSYNEQFF. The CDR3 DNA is TGTGCCAGCAGTTCTCCAGGATCCTCCTACAATGAGCAGTTCTTC.

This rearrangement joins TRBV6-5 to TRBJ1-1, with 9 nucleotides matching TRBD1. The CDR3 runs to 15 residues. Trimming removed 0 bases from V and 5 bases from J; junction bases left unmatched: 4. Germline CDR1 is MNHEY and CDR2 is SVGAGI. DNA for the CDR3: TGTGCCAGCAGTTACTCACAGGGGGCTAGTACTGAAGCTTTCTTT. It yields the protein CASSYSQGASTEAFF.

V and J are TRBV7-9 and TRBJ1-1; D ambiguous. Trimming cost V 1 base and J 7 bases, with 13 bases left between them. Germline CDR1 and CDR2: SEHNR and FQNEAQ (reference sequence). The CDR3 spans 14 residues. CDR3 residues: CASSLVSRAGEAFF. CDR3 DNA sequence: TGTGCCAGCAGCTTAGTGAGTAGGGCCGGTGAAGCTTTCTTT.

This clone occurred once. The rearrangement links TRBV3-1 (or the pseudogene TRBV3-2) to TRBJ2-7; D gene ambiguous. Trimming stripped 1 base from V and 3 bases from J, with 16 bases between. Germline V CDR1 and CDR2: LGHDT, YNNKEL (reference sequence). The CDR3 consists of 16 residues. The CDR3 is CASSQVGAPALYEQYF. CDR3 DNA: TGTGCCAGCAGCCAAGTTGGTGCTCCTGCCCTCTACGAGCAGTACTTC.

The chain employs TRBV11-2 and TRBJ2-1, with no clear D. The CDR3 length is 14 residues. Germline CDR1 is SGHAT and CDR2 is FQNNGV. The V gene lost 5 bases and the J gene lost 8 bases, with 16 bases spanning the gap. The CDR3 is CASSPIGFGDEQFF. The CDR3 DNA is TGTGCCAGCAGCCCTATAGGGTTCGGCGATGAGCAGTTCTTC.

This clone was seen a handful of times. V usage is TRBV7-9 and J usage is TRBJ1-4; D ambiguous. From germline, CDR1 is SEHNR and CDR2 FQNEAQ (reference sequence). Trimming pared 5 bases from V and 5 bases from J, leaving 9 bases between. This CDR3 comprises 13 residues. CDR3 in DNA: TGTGCCAGCAGCCCAGGAGCGAATGAAAAACTGTTTTTT. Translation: CASSPGANEKLFF.

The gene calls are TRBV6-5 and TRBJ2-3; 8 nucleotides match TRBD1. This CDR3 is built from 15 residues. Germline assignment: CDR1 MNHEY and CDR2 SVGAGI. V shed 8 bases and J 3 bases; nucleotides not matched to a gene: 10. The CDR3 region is CASGSTGELTDTQYF. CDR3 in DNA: TGTGCCAGCGGGTCGACAGGGGAGTTGACAGATACGCAGTATTTT.

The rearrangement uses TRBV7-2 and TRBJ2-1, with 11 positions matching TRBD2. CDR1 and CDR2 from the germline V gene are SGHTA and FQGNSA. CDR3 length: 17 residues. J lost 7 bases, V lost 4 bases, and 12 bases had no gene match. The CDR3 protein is CASSSSSGRTSWNEQFF. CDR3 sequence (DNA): TGTGCCAGCAGCTCCTCTAGCGGGAGGACCTCTTGGAATGAGCAGTTCTTC. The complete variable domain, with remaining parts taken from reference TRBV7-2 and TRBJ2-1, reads GAGVSQSPSNKVTEKGKDVELRCDPISGHTALYWYRQSLGQGLEFLIYFQGNSAPDKSGLPSDRFSAERTGGSVSTLTIQRTQQEDSAVYLCASSSSSGRTSWNEQFFGPGTRLTVL.

The CDR3: CASVTRGRGQYNEKLFF. In DNA form, the CDR3 reads TGTGCCAGCGTTACTCGTGGCAGGGGGCAATATAATGAAAAACTGTTTTTT. The gene calls are TRBV28 and TRBJ1-4; TRBD1 agrees at 8 bases. The CDR3 extends over 17 amino acids. V lost 8 bases to trimming and J lost 4 bases; unmatched junction nucleotides: 15. The germline V gene has CDR1 MDHEN and CDR2 SYDVKM. Full variable domain (rest looked up from reference TRBV28 and TRBJ1-4): DVKVTQSSRYLVKRTGEKVFLECVQDMDHENMFWYRQDPGLGLRLIYFSYDVKMKEKGDIPEGYSVSREKKERFSLILESASTNQTSMYLCASVTRGRGQYNEKLFFGSGTQLSVL.

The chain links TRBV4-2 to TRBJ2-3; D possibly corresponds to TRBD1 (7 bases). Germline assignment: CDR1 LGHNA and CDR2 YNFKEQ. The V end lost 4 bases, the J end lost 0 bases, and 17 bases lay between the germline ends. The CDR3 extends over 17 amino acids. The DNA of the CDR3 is TGTGCCAGCAGCCTCTTCCCGACAGGGACTAGCACAGATACGCAGTATTTT. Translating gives CASSLFPTGTSTDTQYF.

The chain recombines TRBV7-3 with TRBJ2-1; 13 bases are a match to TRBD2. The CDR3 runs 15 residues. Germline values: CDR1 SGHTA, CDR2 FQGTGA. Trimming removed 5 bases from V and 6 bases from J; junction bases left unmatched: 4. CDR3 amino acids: CASSPGTSGINEQFF. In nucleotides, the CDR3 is TGTGCCAGCAGCCCTGGGACTAGCGGGATCAATGAGCAGTTCTTC.

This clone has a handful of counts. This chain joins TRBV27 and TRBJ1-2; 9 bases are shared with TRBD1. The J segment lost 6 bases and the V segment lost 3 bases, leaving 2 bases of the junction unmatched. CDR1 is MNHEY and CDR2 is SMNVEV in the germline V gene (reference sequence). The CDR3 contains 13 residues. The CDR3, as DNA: TGTGCCAGCAGTTTGAACAGGGGGCATGGCTACACCTTC. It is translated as CASSLNRGHGYTF.

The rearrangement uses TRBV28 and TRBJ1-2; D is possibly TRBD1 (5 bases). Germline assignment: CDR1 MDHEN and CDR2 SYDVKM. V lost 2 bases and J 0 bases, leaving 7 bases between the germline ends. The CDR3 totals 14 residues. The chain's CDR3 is CASSLAGPNYGYTF. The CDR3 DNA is TGTGCCAGCAGTTTAGCAGGGCCTAACTATGGCTACACCTTC.

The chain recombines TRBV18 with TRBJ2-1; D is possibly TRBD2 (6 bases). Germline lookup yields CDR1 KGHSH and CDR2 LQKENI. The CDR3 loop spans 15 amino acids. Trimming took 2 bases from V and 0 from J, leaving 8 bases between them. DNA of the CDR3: TGTGCCAGCTCACCAGAGACTAGCTCCTACAATGAGCAGTTCTTC. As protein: CASSPETSSYNEQFF. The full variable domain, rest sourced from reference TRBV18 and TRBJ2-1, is NAGVMQNPRHLVRRRGQEARLRCSPMKGHSHVYWYRQLPEEGLKFMVYLQKENIIDESGMPKERFSAEFPKEGPSILRIQQVVRGDSAAYFCASSPETSSYNEQFFGPGTRLTVL.

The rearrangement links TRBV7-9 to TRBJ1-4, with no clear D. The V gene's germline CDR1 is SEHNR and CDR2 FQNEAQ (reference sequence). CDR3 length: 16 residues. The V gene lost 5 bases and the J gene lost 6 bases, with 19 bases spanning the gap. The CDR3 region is CASSPGARPSDEKLFF. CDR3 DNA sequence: TGTGCCAGCAGCCCCGGAGCTAGGCCCAGTGATGAAAAACTGTTTTTT.

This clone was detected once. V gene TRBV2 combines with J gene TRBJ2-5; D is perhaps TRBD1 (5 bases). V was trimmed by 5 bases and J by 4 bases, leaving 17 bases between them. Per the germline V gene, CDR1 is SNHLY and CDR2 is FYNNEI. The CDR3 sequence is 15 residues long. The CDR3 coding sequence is TGTGCCAGCAGTACCGATAGGGGAACCAGAGAGACCCAGTACTTC. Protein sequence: CASSTDRGTRETQYF.

The CDR3 loop reads CASSQGVSRTEAFF. The CDR3 coding sequence is TGTGCCAGCTCACAGGGAGTTTCTAGGACTGAAGCTTTCTTT. The chain is built from TRBV18 and TRBJ1-1; D is unclear. The CDR3 extends over 14 amino acids. CDR1 is KGHSH, CDR2 LQKENI, per germline. V lost 4 bases and J lost 5, with 14 bases in between.

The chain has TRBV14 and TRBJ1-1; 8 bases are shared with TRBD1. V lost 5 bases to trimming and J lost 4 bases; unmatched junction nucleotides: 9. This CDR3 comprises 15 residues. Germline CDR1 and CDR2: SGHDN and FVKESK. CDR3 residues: CASSSRQGRLTEAFF. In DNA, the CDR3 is TGTGCCAGCAGCTCCCGACAGGGGAGGCTCACTGAAGCTTTCTTT. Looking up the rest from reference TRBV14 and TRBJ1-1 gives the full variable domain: EAGVTQFPSHSVIEKGQTVTLRCDPISGHDNLYWYRRVMGKEIKFLLHFVKESKQDESGMPNNRFLAERTGGTYSTLKVQPAELEDSGVYFCASSSRQGRLTEAFFGQGTRLTVV.

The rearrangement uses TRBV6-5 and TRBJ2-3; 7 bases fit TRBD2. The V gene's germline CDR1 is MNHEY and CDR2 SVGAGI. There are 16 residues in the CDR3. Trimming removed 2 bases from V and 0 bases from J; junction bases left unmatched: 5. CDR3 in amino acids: CASSYGLAASTDTQYF. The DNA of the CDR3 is TGTGCCAGCAGTTACGGGCTAGCGGCTAGCACAGATACGCAGTATTTT.

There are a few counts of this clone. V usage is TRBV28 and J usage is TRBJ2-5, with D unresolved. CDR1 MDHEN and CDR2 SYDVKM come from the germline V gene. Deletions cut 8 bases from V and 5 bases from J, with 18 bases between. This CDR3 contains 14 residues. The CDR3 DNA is TGTGCCAGCGGCCCCGGGCACCGCATGGAGACCCAGTACTTC. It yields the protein CASGPGHRMETQYF.

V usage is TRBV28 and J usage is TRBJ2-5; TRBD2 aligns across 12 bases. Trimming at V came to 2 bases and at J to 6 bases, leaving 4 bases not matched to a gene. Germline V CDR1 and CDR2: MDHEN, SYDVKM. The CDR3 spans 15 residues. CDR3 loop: CASSLGLAGRKTQYF. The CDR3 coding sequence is TGTGCCAGCAGTTTAGGACTAGCGGGAAGGAAGACCCAGTACTTC.

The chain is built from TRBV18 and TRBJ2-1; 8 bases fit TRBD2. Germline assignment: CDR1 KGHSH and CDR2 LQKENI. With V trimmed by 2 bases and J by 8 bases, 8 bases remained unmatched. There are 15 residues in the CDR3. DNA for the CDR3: TGTGCCAGCTCACCAGTTGGAACTAGCGGAGATGAGCAGTTCTTC. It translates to CASSPVGTSGDEQFF.

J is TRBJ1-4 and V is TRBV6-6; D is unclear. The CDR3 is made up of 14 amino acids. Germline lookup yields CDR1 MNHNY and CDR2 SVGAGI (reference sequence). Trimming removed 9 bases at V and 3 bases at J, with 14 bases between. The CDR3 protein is CASRVGGSNEKLFF. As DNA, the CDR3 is TGTGCCAGTCGGGTCGGCGGATCTAATGAAAAACTGTTTTTT.

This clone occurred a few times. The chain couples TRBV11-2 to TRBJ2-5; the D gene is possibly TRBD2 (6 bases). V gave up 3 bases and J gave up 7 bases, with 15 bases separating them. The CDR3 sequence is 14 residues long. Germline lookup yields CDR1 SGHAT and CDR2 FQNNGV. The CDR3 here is CASSFSDRGGTQYF. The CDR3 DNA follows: TGTGCCAGCAGCTTTTCAGATAGGGGAGGGACCCAGTACTTC.

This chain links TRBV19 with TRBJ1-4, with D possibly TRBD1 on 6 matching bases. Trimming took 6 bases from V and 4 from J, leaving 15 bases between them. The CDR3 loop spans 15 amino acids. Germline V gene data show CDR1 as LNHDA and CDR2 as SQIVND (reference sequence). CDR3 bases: TGTGCCAGTAGACCGAGGGGGAGTCGTAATGAAAAACTGTTTTTT. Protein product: CASRPRGSRNEKLFF.

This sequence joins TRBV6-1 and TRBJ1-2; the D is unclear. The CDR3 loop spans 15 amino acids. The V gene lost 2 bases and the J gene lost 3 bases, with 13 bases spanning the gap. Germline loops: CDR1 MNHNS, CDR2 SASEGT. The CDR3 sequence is CASSEWAMADYGYTF. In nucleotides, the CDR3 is TGTGCCAGCAGTGAATGGGCGATGGCGGACTATGGCTACACCTTC.

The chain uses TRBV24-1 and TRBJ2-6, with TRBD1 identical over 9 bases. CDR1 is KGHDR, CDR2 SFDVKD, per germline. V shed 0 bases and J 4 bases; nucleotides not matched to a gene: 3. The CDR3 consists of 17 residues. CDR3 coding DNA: TGTGCCACCAGTGATTTGAACAGGGGGCAAGGGGCCAACGTCCTGACTTTC. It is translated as CATSDLNRGQGANVLTF.

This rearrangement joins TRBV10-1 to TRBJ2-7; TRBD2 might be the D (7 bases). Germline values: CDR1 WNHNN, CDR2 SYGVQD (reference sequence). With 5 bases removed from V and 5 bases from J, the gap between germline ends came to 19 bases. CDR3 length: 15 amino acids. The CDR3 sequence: CASSRGGSPLHEQYF. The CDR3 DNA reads TGCGCCAGCAGTAGGGGGGGCTCTCCCCTGCACGAGCAGTACTTC.

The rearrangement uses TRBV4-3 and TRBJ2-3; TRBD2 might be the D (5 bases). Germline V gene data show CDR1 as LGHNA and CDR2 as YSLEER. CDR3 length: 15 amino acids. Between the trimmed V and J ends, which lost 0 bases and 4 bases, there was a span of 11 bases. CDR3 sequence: CASSQEIGSADTQYF. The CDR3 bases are TGCGCCAGCAGCCAAGAGATAGGGAGCGCAGATACGCAGTATTTT.